The clone carrying this TCR beta chain was seen once. For TCR beta libraries, about 2 micrograms of genomic DNA were obtained from cryopreserved PBMCs. The record originates from a study of cytotoxic CD8 clonotypes in ibrutinib-treated CLL. For the study at large: Patient counts were about a dozen relapsed/refractory, under 16 treatment-naive and about 17 IGHV unmutated.

The germline V and J ends were trimmed by 4 bases and 5 bases, with 12 bases remaining between them. The CDR3 totals 13 residues. The germline gives CDR1 SGHRS, CDR2 YFSETQ. The method was immunoSEQ multiplex PCR; TCRdb's version includes in-frame clones alone and lacks a portion of them. Among some 150,000 clones listed, 70% to 80% were seen once. The chain recombines TRBV5-1 with TRBJ2-5; tentative D call: TRBD2 (5 bases). This TCR was recovered from a human donor with chronic lymphocytic leukemia. The sequences come from PBMCs, collected after 12 months of ibrutinib treatment. CDR3 DNA: TGCGCCAGCAGCCCCATCACTAGGGAGACCCAGTACTTC. It is translated as CASSPITRETQYF.